Detailed here is one T cell receptor (beta chain). The clone's antigen remains unknown. This may be a read error, as it is one base from a much larger clone. This specimen belongs to a study of CD8+CD57+ T cells in acquired aplastic anemia (dated by TCRdb to 2016 to 2019). Broadly, across the study: A mean of about 3.2 ug of DNA, ranging from roughly 0.19 to 27.4 ug, was extracted from sorted CD4+ and CD8+ cells. CD8+CD57+ expansion was defined as frequency above the mean frequency observed in healthy subjects.

Overall study results and their limits: No significant difference in CD8+ Simpson's diversity was found between patients and healthy controls (P=0.060). Although roughly 29 CD8+ CDR3 sequences were shared by patients and controls, these sequences appeared highly expressed in patients and within the immunodominant clones of patients.

TCR beta VDJ combination and CDR3 sequence profiling used genomic DNA as the template. TCR repertoire sequencing was run on an Illumina HiSeq 2000. Per the source publication's procedure: Repertoire assessment relied on Simpson's diversity index, CDR3 size and DJ length profiles, and TRBV/TRBJ rearrangement plots. The most abundant DNA sequence in the deep sequencing data was taken as the immunodominant clone. CDR3 amino acid sequences were screened for sharing across subjects and were compared with published repertoires and the VDJdb database. TCRdb redid the processing of the public reads, applying fastp at Q25 and MiXCR, and retained in-frame beta chains. Rows are combined by CDR3 protein, so each entry shows the most common genes and DNA. Here the V and J calls rest on TCRdb's processing, not on the authors' analysis. The sample table shows a few hundred thousand distinct CDR3 sequences, and around 33% are seen once. 0.7% to 1% of the sample belongs to the ten largest clones.

The patients picked for sequencing were ones in whom flow cytometry had shown an expansion of CD8+CD57+ cells. Every patient had a diagnosis of severe acquired aplastic anemia based on International Study of Aplastic Anemia and Agranulocytosis and Camitta criteria. At the time blood was sampled, none of the patients had received any therapy. In this study, sorted CD4+ and CD8+ T cells from the blood of healthy subjects and of severe aplastic anemia patients had their TCR repertoires deep-sequenced. Patients were enrolled under clinicaltrials.gov protocols 00001620, 01623167, 00001397, 00071045, 00081523 and 00961064 in the USA. Ficoll-Paque density gradient centrifugation was used to isolate peripheral blood mononuclear cells. Before DNA extraction, CD4+ and CD8+ T cells were sorted by FACS or by magnetic beads. Material for sequencing was sorted CD4+, CD8+, or CD8+CD57+ T cells (not recorded which) from PBMCs. This TCR derives from a human donor with aplastic anemia.

The DNA reads TGCAGTGCTGGAGATCCGGGCAGGGTGAGTTACGAGCAGTACTTC. Its coded protein is CSAGDPGRVSYEQYF. The chain joins TRBV20-1 to TRBJ2-7; 5 matching bases give a weak D call of TRBD1. CDR1 and CDR2, per the germline V gene (reference sequence), are DFQATT and SNEGSKA. The CDR3, cysteine through phenylalanine, is 15 amino acids long. This entry keeps only the CDR3 DNA: 45 bases, framed from base 1.